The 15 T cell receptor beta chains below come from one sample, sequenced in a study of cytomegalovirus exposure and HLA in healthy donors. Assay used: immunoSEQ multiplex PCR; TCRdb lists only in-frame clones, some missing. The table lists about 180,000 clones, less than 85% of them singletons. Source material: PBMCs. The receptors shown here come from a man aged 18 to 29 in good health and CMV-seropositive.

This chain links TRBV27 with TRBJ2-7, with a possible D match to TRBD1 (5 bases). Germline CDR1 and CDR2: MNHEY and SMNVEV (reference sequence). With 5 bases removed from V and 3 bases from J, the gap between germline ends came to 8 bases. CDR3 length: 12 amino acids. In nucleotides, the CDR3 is TGTGCCAGCAGTGGCCAGGGCTACGAGCAGTACTTC. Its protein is CASSGQGYEQYF.

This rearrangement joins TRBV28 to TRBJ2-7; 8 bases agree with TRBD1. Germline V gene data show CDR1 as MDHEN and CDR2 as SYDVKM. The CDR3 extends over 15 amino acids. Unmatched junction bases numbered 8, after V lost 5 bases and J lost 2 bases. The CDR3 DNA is TGTGCCAGCAGTCCCGGACAGGGAATGACCTACGAGCAGTACTTC. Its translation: CASSPGQGMTYEQYF.

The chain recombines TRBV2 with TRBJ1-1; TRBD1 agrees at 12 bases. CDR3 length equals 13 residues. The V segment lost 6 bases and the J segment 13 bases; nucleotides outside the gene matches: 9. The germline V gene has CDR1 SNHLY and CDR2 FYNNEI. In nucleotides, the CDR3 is TGTGCCAGCAGGGGGGGGGACAGGGGGCTTGTTTTCTTT. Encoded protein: CASRGGDRGLVFF. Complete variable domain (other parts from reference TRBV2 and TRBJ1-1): EPEVTQTPSHQVTQMGQEVILRCVPISNHLYFYWYRQILGQKVEFLVSFYNNEISEKSEIFDDQFSVERPDGSNFTLKIRSTKLEDSAMYFCASRGGDRGLVFFGQGTRLTVV.

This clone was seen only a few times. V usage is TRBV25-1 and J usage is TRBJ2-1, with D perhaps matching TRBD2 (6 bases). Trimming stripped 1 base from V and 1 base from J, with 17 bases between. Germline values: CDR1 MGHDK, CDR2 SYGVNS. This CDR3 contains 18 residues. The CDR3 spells CASSESVSGGESYNEQFF. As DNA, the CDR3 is TGTGCCAGCAGTGAATCGGTTAGCGGAGGCGAATCCTACAATGAGCAGTTCTTC. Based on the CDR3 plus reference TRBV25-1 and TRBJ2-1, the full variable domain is EADIYQTPRYLVIGTGKKITLECSQTMGHDKMYWYQQDPGMELHLIHYSYGVNSTEKGDLSSESTVSRIRTEHFPLTLESARPSHTSQYLCASSESVSGGESYNEQFFGPGTRLTVL.

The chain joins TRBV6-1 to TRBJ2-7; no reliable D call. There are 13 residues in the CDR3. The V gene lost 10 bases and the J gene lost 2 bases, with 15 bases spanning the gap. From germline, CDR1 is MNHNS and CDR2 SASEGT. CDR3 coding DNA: TGTGCCACAAGACTGGTAGCCCCCTACGAGCAGTACTTC. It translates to CATRLVAPYEQYF.

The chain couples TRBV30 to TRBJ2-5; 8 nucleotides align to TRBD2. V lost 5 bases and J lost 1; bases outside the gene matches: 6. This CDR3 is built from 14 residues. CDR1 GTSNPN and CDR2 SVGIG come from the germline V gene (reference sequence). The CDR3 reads CAWSGLALQETQYF. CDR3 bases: TGTGCCTGGTCCGGACTAGCCCTCCAAGAGACCCAGTACTTC. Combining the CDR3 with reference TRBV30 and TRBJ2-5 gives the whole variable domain SQTIHQWPATLVQPVGSPLSLECTVEGTSNPNLYWYRQAAGRGLQLLFYSVGIGQISSEVPQNLSASRPQDRQFILSSKKLLLSDSGFYLCAWSGLALQETQYFGPGTRLLVL.

CDR3 sequence reads: CASSGETQYF. In DNA form, the CDR3 reads TGTGCCAGTAGCGGAGAGACCCAGTACTTC. The chain joins TRBV19 to TRBJ2-5; no firm D call. The germline gives CDR1 LNHDA, CDR2 SQIVND (reference sequence). V was trimmed by 6 bases and J by 4 bases, leaving 3 bases between them. The CDR3 has 10 amino acids.

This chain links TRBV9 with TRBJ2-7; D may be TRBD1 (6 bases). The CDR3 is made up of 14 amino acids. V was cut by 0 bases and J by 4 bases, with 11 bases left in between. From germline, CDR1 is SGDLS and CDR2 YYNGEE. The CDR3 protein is CASSVGTASYEQYF. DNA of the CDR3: TGTGCCAGCAGCGTAGGGACAGCGAGTTACGAGCAGTACTTC. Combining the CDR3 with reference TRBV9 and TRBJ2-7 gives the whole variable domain DSGVTQTPKHLITATGQRVTLRCSPRSGDLSVYWYQQSLDQGLQFLIQYYNGEERAKGNILERFSAQQFPDLHSELNLSSLELGDSALYFCASSVGTASYEQYFGPGTRLTVT.

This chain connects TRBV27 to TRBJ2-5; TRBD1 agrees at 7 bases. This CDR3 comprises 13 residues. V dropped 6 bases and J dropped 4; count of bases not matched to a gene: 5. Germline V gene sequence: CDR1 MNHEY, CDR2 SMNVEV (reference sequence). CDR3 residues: CASRGGIAETQYF. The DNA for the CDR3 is TGTGCCAGCAGAGGGGGCATTGCAGAGACCCAGTACTTC.

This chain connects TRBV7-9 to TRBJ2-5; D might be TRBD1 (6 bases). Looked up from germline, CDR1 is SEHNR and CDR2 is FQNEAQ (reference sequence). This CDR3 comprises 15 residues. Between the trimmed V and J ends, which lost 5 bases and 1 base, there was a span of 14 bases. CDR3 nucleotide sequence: TGTGCCAGCAGCCGCCCACAGGGCCCCCAAGAGACCCAGTACTTC. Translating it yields CASSRPQGPQETQYF.

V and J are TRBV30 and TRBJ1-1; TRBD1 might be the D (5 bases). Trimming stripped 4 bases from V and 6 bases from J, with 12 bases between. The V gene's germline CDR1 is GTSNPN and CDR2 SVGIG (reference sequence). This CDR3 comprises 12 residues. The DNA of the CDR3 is TGTGCCTGGAAGCGCGGGGCGGCTGAAGCTTTCTTT. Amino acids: CAWKRGAAEAFF.

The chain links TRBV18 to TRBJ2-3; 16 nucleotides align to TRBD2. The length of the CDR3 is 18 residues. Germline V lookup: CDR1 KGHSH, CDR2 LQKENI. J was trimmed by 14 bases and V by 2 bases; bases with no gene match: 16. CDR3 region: CASSPSTRGLAGGPGGYF. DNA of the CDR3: TGTGCCAGCTCACCATCGACCAGGGGACTAGCGGGGGGGCCCGGAGGGTATTTT.

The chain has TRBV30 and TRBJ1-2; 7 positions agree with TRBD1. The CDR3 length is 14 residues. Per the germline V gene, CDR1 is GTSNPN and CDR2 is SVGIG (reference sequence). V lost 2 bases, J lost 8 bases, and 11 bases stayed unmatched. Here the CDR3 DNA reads TGTGCCTGGAGTTCCGGGACAGCCTCAGAGGGCTACACCTTC. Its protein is CAWSSGTASEGYTF.

CDR3 bases: TGCGCCAGCAGCCCGGACAGTTCAGGTGTGCGGAATGAGCAGTTCTTC. Translating gives CASSPDSSGVRNEQFF. The chain carries TRBV5-1 and TRBJ2-1; the D gene is possibly TRBD1 (6 bases). This CDR3 spans 16 amino acids. The V end lost 4 bases, the J end lost 7 bases, and 21 bases lay between the germline ends. Germline V gene data show CDR1 as SGHRS and CDR2 as YFSETQ.

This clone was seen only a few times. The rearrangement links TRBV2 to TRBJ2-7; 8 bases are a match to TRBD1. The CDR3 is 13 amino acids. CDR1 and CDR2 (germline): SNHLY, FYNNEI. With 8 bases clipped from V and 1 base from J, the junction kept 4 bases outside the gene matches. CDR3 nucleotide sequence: TGTGCCAGCGTGGGACAGGTGTCCTACGAGCAGTACTTC. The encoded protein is CASVGQVSYEQYF.